This TCR beta chain was identified in a study of cytomegalovirus exposure and HLA in healthy donors. Overall study results and limits: A later analysis linked some 17,000 TCR beta sequences to HLA alleles at 0.05 false discovery rate.

In germline, CDR1 is ENHRY, CDR2 SYGVKD. V was trimmed by 0 bases and J by 4 bases, leaving 25 bases between them. This CDR3 comprises 20 residues. The PCR contained 60 Vbeta and 13 Jbeta primers. The table came from immunoSEQ multiplex PCR; TCRdb's copy has only in-frame clones and leaves some out. The sample holds about 130,000 clones, more than 80% seen once. In regard to this clone: Its antigen is currently unknown.

Sequencing used PBMCs. The TCR sequence derives from a middle-aged woman in good health and CMV-seropositive. The chain recombines TRBV10-3 with TRBJ1-5, with D maybe TRBD1 (5 bases). In DNA form, the CDR3 reads TGTGCCATCAGTGAGTCGAACCCCCCCCCGGAATGGGACTTAAATCAGCCCCAGCATTTT. This sequence encodes CAISESNPPPEWDLNQPQHF.